The next 13 T cell receptor beta chains were all read from a single sample in a study of OX40 agonist ivuxolimab in advanced cancers. Clones were sequenced by immunoSEQ multiplex PCR, and TCRdb holds only the in-frame ones, with some missing. This table holds 66,000 or so clones, roughly 85% found once. Sequencing was performed on CD4+ or CD8+ T cells sorted from blood, taken in a trial of the OX40 agonist ivuxolimab. Receptors were obtained from an adult with an advanced solid tumor such as melanoma, head and neck, liver or kidney cancer.

The table lists this clone with a count of one. The chain links TRBV5-4 to TRBJ2-3; weak D call: TRBD2 (7 bases). V was pared by 6 bases and J by 4 bases, with 15 bases between. This CDR3 has 14 residues. Germline V lookup: CDR1 SGHNT, CDR2 YYREEE (reference sequence). CDR3: CASTRGGAPDTQYF. The CDR3 bases are TGTGCCAGCACTAGGGGGGGGGCCCCAGATACGCAGTATTTT.

The chain is built from TRBV2 and TRBJ2-3; 13 bases map to TRBD2. Germline lookup yields CDR1 SNHLY and CDR2 FYNNEI. The V gene end was trimmed by 0 bases and the J gene end by 8 bases; junction bases not matched to a gene: 2. The CDR3 runs to 15 residues. The CDR3 nucleotides read TGTGCCAGCAGTGAAGCGAGGACTAGCGGGAGTACGCAGTATTTT. Translating gives CASSEARTSGSTQYF.

V is TRBV7-8 and J is TRBJ1-6; tentatively, D is TRBD1 (5 bases). The germline V and J ends were trimmed by 5 bases and 7 bases, with 12 bases remaining between them. Germline-derived CDR1 and CDR2 are SGHVS and FQNEAQ. The CDR3 totals 14 residues. CDR3: CASSLRGKNSPLHF. The CDR3 region has the DNA TGTGCCAGCAGCCTTAGGGGAAAGAATTCACCCCTCCACTTT.

The chain joins TRBV11-2 to TRBJ2-1; possibly TRBD1 for D (6 bases). The CDR3 contains 11 residues. V lost 5 bases and J lost 11, with 10 bases in between. Germline V gives CDR1 SGHAT, CDR2 FQNNGV. The CDR3 loop reads CASSPGQKQFF. DNA for the CDR3: TGTGCCAGCAGCCCCGGACAGAAGCAGTTCTTC. Looking up the rest from reference TRBV11-2 and TRBJ2-1 gives the full variable domain: EAGVAQSPRYKIIEKRQSVAFWCNPISGHATLYWYQQILGQGPKLLIQFQNNGVVDDSQLPKDRFSAERLKGVDSTLKIQPAKLEDSAVYLCASSPGQKQFFGPGTRLTVL.

The genes are TRBV18 and TRBJ1-6; D might be TRBD1 (6 bases). Trimming shortened V by 5 bases and J by 4 bases, and 15 bases separated the two germline ends. CDR1 and CDR2 (germline): KGHSH, LQKENI. CDR3 length: 16 amino acids. CDR3 amino acids: CASSSTGTPYNSPLHF. The CDR3 nucleotides are TGTGCCAGCTCATCAACCGGGACACCTTATAATTCACCCCTCCACTTT.

About this clone: The sample contains more than one DNA sequence encoding this CDR3. CDR3 in DNA: TGCGCCAGCAGCTTGGGACTAGCGGAATACAATGAGCAGTTCTTC. Amino acid sequence: CASSLGLAEYNEQFF. The chain links TRBV5-1 to TRBJ2-1, with 9 bases lining up with TRBD2. CDR3 length: 15 amino acids. The germline V gene has CDR1 SGHRS and CDR2 YFSETQ. Unmatched junction bases numbered 2, after V lost 0 bases and J lost 4 bases.

V gene TRBV11-3 combines with J gene TRBJ2-3; 10 nucleotides line up with TRBD1. V lost 5 bases and J lost 4; bases outside the gene matches: 6. The CDR3 has 15 amino acids. Germline V gene lookup returns CDR1 SGHNT and CDR2 YENEEA. The CDR3 DNA reads TGTGCCAGCAGCCTTAGTGGGACAGGGGCAGATACGCAGTATTTT. Encoded protein: CASSLSGTGADTQYF.

The V and J genes are TRBV18 and TRBJ2-7; the D gene is possibly TRBD1 (6 bases). The CDR3 has 15 residues. Trimming took 3 bases from V and 0 from J, leaving 12 bases between them. Germline assignment: CDR1 KGHSH and CDR2 LQKENI. Here the CDR3 reads CASSPFLDSSYEQYF. CDR3 in DNA: TGTGCCAGCTCACCTTTTTTGGACAGCTCCTACGAGCAGTACTTC.

This sequence joins TRBV6-5 and TRBJ2-3; possible D gene TRBD2, 6 bases. Trimming cost V 6 bases and J 0 bases, with 13 bases left between them. Per germline, CDR1 MNHEY and CDR2 SVGAGI. CDR3 length: 15 residues. The CDR3 region is CASSRDSGSTDTQYF. DNA of the CDR3: TGTGCCAGCAGCCGGGATAGCGGTAGCACAGATACGCAGTATTTT.

The chain combines TRBV6-6 with TRBJ1-2; D perhaps matches TRBD1 (5 bases). From germline, CDR1 is MNHNY and CDR2 SVGAGI (reference sequence). The length of the CDR3 is 16 residues. The germline V and J ends were trimmed by 4 bases and 5 bases, with 20 bases remaining between them. DNA of the CDR3: TGTGCCAGCAGTTTCGTTGGTGATCCCTGGGGGTATGGCTACACCTTC. Translated, it gives CASSFVGDPWGYGYTF.

The V and J genes are TRBV19 and TRBJ2-3; no firm D call. Germline-derived CDR1 and CDR2 are LNHDA and SQIVND (reference sequence). The CDR3 totals 15 residues. Trimming left V 6 bases short and J 0 bases short, with 13 bases between. The CDR3 is CASRDGPRSTDTQYF. The CDR3 DNA reads as TGTGCCAGTAGGGACGGACCCAGAAGCACAGATACGCAGTATTTT.

This clone was observed a handful of times. The chain recombines TRBV4-2 with TRBJ1-1; D is unresolved. The germline CDR1 and CDR2 sequences are LGHNA and YNFKEQ. V lost 4 bases and J lost 7, with 13 bases in between. The CDR3 has 13 amino acids. CDR3 in amino acids: CASSPSTGSEAFF. As DNA, the CDR3 is TGTGCCAGCAGCCCCTCTACGGGGAGTGAAGCTTTCTTT.

This chain uses TRBV6-5 with TRBJ1-1; a possible D gene is TRBD1 (5 bases). CDR3 length equals 13 residues. Germline V gives CDR1 MNHEY, CDR2 SVGAGI. Deletions cut 6 bases from V and 11 bases from J, with 19 bases between. In DNA, the CDR3 is TGTGCCAGCAGAGTACAGGCTTTGGGTTGGGCTTTCTTT. Its translation: CASRVQALGWAFF.